This TCR beta chain derives from a study of blood T cell repertoires in COVID-19. Whole-study context: Donors in the United States, Italy and Spain gave samples during acute or convalescent COVID-19.

Per the study methods: Reference gene primers were amplified, and this amplification served to estimate nucleated cell counts. The method was immunoSEQ multiplex PCR; TCRdb's version includes in-frame clones alone and lacks a portion of them. V, J and clone size are taken as reported in that table, and D and trimming were inferred from the DNA itself. The table includes about 250,000 clones, 65% to 90% detected once. Cohorts were assigned according to the clinical history that participants reported. CDR3 length: 19 amino acids. Losses at the gene ends were 0 bases for V and 3 bases for J; bases not matched to a gene: 13. Germline V gene lookup returns CDR1 SGDLS and CDR2 YYNGEE.

Sequenced sample: PBMCs or T cells enriched from blood (not recorded which). The rearrangement joins TRBV9 to TRBJ2-2, with TRBD1 matching over 8 bases. The TCR comes from a woman aged 45 to 65 with acute COVID-19. The chain's CDR3 is CASSVATGTGTLDTGELFF. The DNA for the CDR3 is TGTGCCAGCAGCGTAGCTACGGGGACAGGCACCTTAGACACCGGGGAGCTGTTTTTT.